This TCR beta chain was identified during a study of Ad26.COV2.S vaccination and SARS-CoV-2 variants. Only in-frame clones appear in the TCRdb table, and some are missing; sequencing was by immunoSEQ multiplex PCR. Of fewer than 400,000 clones listed, about 88% are singletons. Treatment noted: some 19 received Ad26.COV2.S at low or high dose, single or two shots; 5 received placebo; per-sample allocation not given. Specimen acquisition occurred on day 63 following the initial vaccine or placebo injection. The germline gives CDR1 MGHRA, CDR2 YSYEKL. V trimming: 4 bases; J trimming: 2 bases; junction bases outside the gene matches: 4. CDR3 length: 16 residues.

The sequence was collected from a person aged 18-65 years who received the Ad26.COV2.S COVID-19 vaccine or a placebo. The chain couples TRBV4-1 to TRBJ2-1, with 11 nucleotides matching TRBD2. The sample consisted of peripheral blood, taken in a trial of Ad26.COV2.S vaccine versus placebo. The CDR3 sequence is CASSPFSGRAYNEQFF. In DNA form, the CDR3 reads TGCGCCAGCAGCCCTTTTAGCGGGAGGGCCTACAATGAGCAGTTCTTC.